These 32 T cell receptor beta chains were sequenced from one sample in a study of cytomegalovirus exposure and HLA in healthy donors. Sequencing used immunoSEQ multiplex PCR; TCRdb keeps in-frame clones, though not all of them. The sample lists 50,000 or so clones, more than 85% occurring once. The sample comprised PBMCs. The receptors stem from a woman in her twenties or thirties in good health and CMV-seronegative.

This rearrangement joins TRBV5-6 to TRBJ2-7; TRBD1 agrees at 7 bases. Germline V gene lookup returns CDR1 SGHDT and CDR2 YYEEEE. The CDR3 consists of 15 residues. With V trimmed by 2 bases and J by 4 bases, 9 bases remained unmatched. The CDR3 loop reads CASSLERTGDYEQYF. The CDR3 bases are TGTGCCAGCAGCTTAGAAAGGACAGGAGATTACGAGCAGTACTTC.

The chain has TRBV7-2 and TRBJ2-2; maybe TRBD2 (6 bases). In germline, CDR1 is SGHTA, CDR2 FQGNSA. The CDR3 contains 16 residues. Trimming removed 2 bases from V and 1 base from J, with 11 bases in between. The CDR3: CASSLNAGRNTGELFF. As DNA, the CDR3 is TGTGCCAGCAGCTTAAATGCGGGGCGGAACACCGGGGAGCTGTTTTTT.

The V gene is TRBV19, the J gene TRBJ2-7; TRBD2 matches at 12 bases. Germline V lookup: CDR1 LNHDA, CDR2 SQIVND (reference sequence). This CDR3 spans 17 amino acids. Germline trimming cut 4 bases from V and 2 bases from J; bases unmatched to any gene: 9. The CDR3 region is CASSKGLAGTLPYEQYF. CDR3 in DNA: TGTGCCAGTAGTAAGGGACTAGCGGGCACCCTACCCTACGAGCAGTACTTC. Variable domain in full (rest from reference TRBV19 and TRBJ2-7): DGGITQSPKYLFRKEGQNVTLSCEQNLNHDAMYWYRQDPGQGLRLIYYSQIVNDFQKGDIAEGYSVSREKKESFPLTVTSAQKNPTAFYLCASSKGLAGTLPYEQYFGPGTRLTVT.

The chain links TRBV4-2 to TRBJ1-4, with D maybe TRBD1 (6 bases). The CDR3 covers 15 residues. The germline V and J ends were trimmed by 4 bases and 5 bases, with 14 bases remaining between them. CDR1 is LGHNA and CDR2 is YNFKEQ in the germline V gene. The CDR3 sequence is CASSRRDNINEKLFF. The CDR3 DNA is TGTGCCAGCAGCCGCCGGGACAACATAAATGAAAAACTGTTTTTT.

This chain joins TRBV9 and TRBJ1-2; a weak D match, TRBD1 (5 bases). V lost 0 bases and J lost 2, with 11 bases in between. CDR1 is SGDLS, CDR2 YYNGEE, per germline. CDR3 length: 15 residues. The CDR3 here is CASSVEDTANYGYTF. In nucleotides, the CDR3 is TGTGCCAGCAGCGTAGAGGACACGGCCAACTATGGCTACACCTTC.

This clone was seen only once. The chain recombines TRBV15 with TRBJ2-3; D gene unclear. The ends were cut back, 0 bases at V and 4 bases at J, with 11 bases in the middle. The CDR3 length is 15 residues. Germline lookup yields CDR1 LNHNV and CDR2 YYDKDF (reference sequence). The DNA of the CDR3 is TGTGCCACCAGCAGAGAATTGATAGCAGCAGATACGCAGTATTTT. It is translated as CATSRELIAADTQYF.

The chain joins TRBV7-9 to TRBJ1-1; 7 nucleotides line up with TRBD1. CDR3 length: 13 residues. The germline gives CDR1 SEHNR, CDR2 FQNEAQ (reference sequence). V trimming: 4 bases; J trimming: 10 bases; junction bases outside the gene matches: 9. This CDR3 reads CASSSGTALGAFF. As DNA, the CDR3 is TGTGCCAGCAGCTCCGGGACAGCCCTGGGAGCTTTCTTT.

The V and J genes are TRBV6-5 and TRBJ1-4; no reliable D call. V was pared by 10 bases and J by 6 bases, with 18 bases between. Germline V lookup: CDR1 MNHEY, CDR2 SVGAGI. This CDR3 spans 14 amino acids. CDR3 sequence reads: CATGRGGSDEKLFF. In DNA form, the CDR3 reads TGTGCCACCGGACGAGGAGGGAGCGATGAAAAACTGTTTTTT.

The CDR3 sequence: CASSLAGRGDNYGYTF. As DNA, the CDR3 is TGTGCCAGCAGCTTGGCCGGCAGGGGCGACAACTATGGCTACACCTTC. V usage is TRBV5-5 and J usage is TRBJ1-2; D possibly corresponds to TRBD1 (6 bases). V lost 0 bases and J lost 2, with 14 bases in between. Germline V CDR1 and CDR2: SGHKS, YYEKEE (reference sequence). The CDR3 runs to 16 residues.

This chain uses TRBV19 with TRBJ2-2, with TRBD1 identical over 12 bases. The CDR3 is 18 amino acids. V was pared by 7 bases and J by 3 bases, with 12 bases of the junction left unmatched. Per germline, CDR1 LNHDA and CDR2 SQIVND (reference sequence). The CDR3 DNA reads as TGTGCCAGTACCGGAAGGGACAGGGGGCAATATTACACCGGGGAGCTGTTTTTT. It translates to CASTGRDRGQYYTGELFF.

The chain carries TRBV5-1 and TRBJ2-7; TRBD2 might be the D (5 bases). CDR3 size: 14 residues. V dropped 0 bases and J dropped 3 bases, with 10 bases sitting between them. Per the germline V gene, CDR1 is SGHRS and CDR2 is YFSETQ. CDR3 in amino acids: CASSLVPGNYEQYF. The CDR3 DNA is TGCGCCAGCAGCTTGGTCCCGGGAAACTACGAGCAGTACTTC.

The chain joins TRBV30 to TRBJ2-7, with TRBD2 identical over 14 bases. The CDR3 length is 15 residues. V shed 0 bases, J shed 5 bases, and the junction held 3 bases outside the gene matches. Germline-derived CDR1 and CDR2 are GTSNPN and SVGIG (reference sequence). CDR3 amino acids: CAWSVGTSGSNEQYF. CDR3 DNA sequence: TGTGCCTGGAGTGTAGGGACTAGCGGGAGTAACGAGCAGTACTTC. The full variable domain, in which reference TRBV30 and TRBJ2-7 provide the parts outside the CDR3, is SQTIHQWPATLVQPVGSPLSLECTVEGTSNPNLYWYRQAAGRGLQLLFYSVGIGQISSEVPQNLSASRPQDRQFILSSKKLLLSDSGFYLCAWSVGTSGSNEQYFGPGTRLTVT.

This chain joins TRBV19 and TRBJ2-1; a weak D match, TRBD1 (5 bases). CDR3 length: 13 residues. V was shortened by 8 bases and J by 0 bases, with 8 bases between the two germline ends. Germline CDR1 and CDR2: LNHDA and SQIVND (reference sequence). CDR3 residues: CASADSSYNEQFF. The CDR3 nucleotides are TGTGCCAGTGCAGACAGCTCCTACAATGAGCAGTTCTTC.

The chain couples TRBV7-2 to TRBJ1-2; 8 positions agree with TRBD1. Trimming cost V 3 bases and J 9 bases; bases outside gene matches: 12. This CDR3 has 15 amino acids. Germline CDR1 reads SGHTA; CDR2 reads FQGNSA. CDR3 nucleotides: TGTGCCAGCAGCTTTCCCACAACAGGGGGATCAAGCTACACCTTC. Translating it yields CASSFPTTGGSSYTF.

With regard to this clone: The DNA is omitted, as the CDR3 cannot be located on it reliably, and the CDR3 follows TCRdb's listing. The chain uses TRBV7-5 and TRBJ2-3; TRBD2, the table's D call, lacks a check against the DNA. TRBV7-5 is designated a pseudogene. The CDR3 sequence runs 16 residues, both termini included. Here the CDR3 reads CARSLWASGSTDTQYF.

CDR3 region: CASSVGSGRTYEQYF. As DNA, the CDR3 is TGTGCCAGCAGCGTAGGTAGCGGGAGAACCTACGAGCAGTACTTC. The rearrangement uses TRBV9 and TRBJ2-7, with 9 bases matching TRBD2. Unmatched junction bases numbered 3, after V lost 0 bases and J lost 2 bases. Germline CDR1 SGDLS, CDR2 YYNGEE. CDR3 length: 15 amino acids. The full variable domain, rest sourced from reference TRBV9 and TRBJ2-7, is DSGVTQTPKHLITATGQRVTLRCSPRSGDLSVYWYQQSLDQGLQFLIQYYNGEERAKGNILERFSAQQFPDLHSELNLSSLELGDSALYFCASSVGSGRTYEQYFGPGTRLTVT.

For the CDR3, the DNA is TGTGCCAGCAGCTTCGCCCACGAGAGCGACCTTGACAATGAGCAGTTCTTC. Encoded protein: CASSFAHESDLDNEQFF. V and J are TRBV11-2 and TRBJ2-1, with unresolved D. Germline-derived CDR1 and CDR2 are SGHAT and FQNNGV. V dropped 3 bases and J dropped 5 bases, with 20 bases sitting between them. This CDR3 has 17 amino acids.

The V call is TRBV7-2, the J call TRBJ2-3; no reliable D call. Germline CDR1 SGHTA, CDR2 FQGNSA. The CDR3 is made up of 12 amino acids. V dropped 3 bases and J dropped 5 bases, with 6 bases sitting between them. CDR3 sequence (DNA): TGTGCCAGCAGCTTGGGCAGAGATACGCAGTATTTT. It translates to CASSLGRDTQYF.

This chain uses TRBV18 with TRBJ1-1; no clear D gene. The V end was cut by 2 bases, the J end by 8 bases, with 12 bases between. The CDR3 covers 13 residues. Looked up from germline, CDR1 is KGHSH and CDR2 is LQKENI. The CDR3: CASSPGEAGEAFF. The CDR3 region has the DNA TGTGCCAGCTCACCAGGTGAGGCCGGAGAAGCTTTCTTT.

The chain is built from TRBV5-4 and TRBJ1-5; a possible D gene is TRBD1 (6 bases). V lost 0 bases, J lost 4 bases, and 11 bases lay in between. CDR1 and CDR2 (germline): SGHNT, YYREEE (reference sequence). The CDR3 runs 15 residues. CDR3 nucleotides: TGTGCCAGCAGCTTGGGCGGGCAGGGGAATCAGCCCCAGCATTTT. Translated, it gives CASSLGGQGNQPQHF.

The chain links TRBV28 to TRBJ2-7; the D gene is possibly TRBD2 (6 bases). V shed 5 bases and J shed 3 bases, with 14 bases lying between them. Germline CDR1 reads MDHEN; CDR2 reads SYDVKM. The CDR3 has 14 residues. CDR3 sequence: CASSHGGTSYEQYF. The CDR3, as DNA: TGTGCCAGCAGTCACGGAGGGACCAGCTACGAGCAGTACTTC. Complete variable domain (other parts from reference TRBV28 and TRBJ2-7): DVKVTQSSRYLVKRTGEKVFLECVQDMDHENMFWYRQDPGLGLRLIYFSYDVKMKEKGDIPEGYSVSREKKERFSLILESASTNQTSMYLCASSHGGTSYEQYFGPGTRLTVT.

The rearrangement links TRBV6-5 to TRBJ2-3, with TRBD2 matching 9 bases. With V trimmed by 5 bases and J by 6 bases, 6 bases remained unmatched. Germline assignment: CDR1 MNHEY and CDR2 SVGAGI. There are 14 residues in the CDR3. CDR3 coding DNA: TGTGCCAGCAGTCTATTGGCGGGGGGGGATACGCAGTATTTT. As protein: CASSLLAGGDTQYF.

The V and J genes are TRBV11-2 and TRBJ2-7, with D maybe TRBD1 (5 bases). Germline-derived CDR1 and CDR2 are SGHAT and FQNNGV. V gave up 1 base and J gave up 1 base, with 14 bases separating them. The CDR3 covers 16 residues. The CDR3 nucleotides are TGTGCCAGCAGCTTAGGTCTCGCAGGGTCGTCCTACGAGCAGTACTTC. Translated, it gives CASSLGLAGSSYEQYF.

V is TRBV30 and J is TRBJ1-2; D not certain. Germline V gives CDR1 GTSNPN, CDR2 SVGIG (reference sequence). This CDR3 is 15 amino acids long. Trimming removed 1 base from V and 8 bases from J, with 20 bases in between. The CDR3 DNA sequence: TGTGCCTGGAGTGCCGACCGGGAGAGCGTTCTGGGCTACACCTTC. Translation gives CAWSADRESVLGYTF.

The J gene is TRBJ2-3, the V gene TRBV6-1, with D possibly being TRBD2 (6 bases). This CDR3 contains 16 residues. Looked up from germline, CDR1 is MNHNS and CDR2 is SASEGT. V lost 1 base and J 8 bases, leaving 19 bases between the germline ends. The CDR3 is CASSEGKRAAGTTQYF. CDR3 DNA: TGTGCCAGCAGTGAAGGGAAACGGGCCGCGGGGACTACGCAGTATTTT.

The V call is TRBV7-9, the J call TRBJ2-5; unclear D gene. Germline V gene lookup returns CDR1 SEHNR and CDR2 FQNEAQ (reference sequence). CDR3 length: 12 amino acids. V dropped 6 bases and J dropped 1 base, with 6 bases sitting between them. Here the CDR3 reads CASRHIQETQYF. The DNA for the CDR3 is TGTGCCAGCAGGCACATCCAAGAGACCCAGTACTTC.

V and J are TRBV7-3 and TRBJ2-5; possibly TRBD2 for D (7 bases). Germline lookup yields CDR1 SGHTA and CDR2 FQGTGA. V was cut by 5 bases and J by 5 bases, with 18 bases left in between. The CDR3 is made up of 15 amino acids. DNA for the CDR3: TGTGCCAGCAGCCCCCTCGGGGGGCGGGAGGAGACCCAGTACTTC. It encodes CASSPLGGREETQYF. The full variable domain, in which reference TRBV7-3 and TRBJ2-5 provide the parts outside the CDR3, is GAGVSQTPSNKVTEKGKYVELRCDPISGHTALYWYRQSLGQGPEFLIYFQGTGAADDSGLPNDRFFAVRPEGSVSTLKIQRTERGDSAVYLCASSPLGGREETQYFGPGTRLLVL.

This sequence joins TRBV30 and TRBJ1-3, with unresolved D. Deletions cut 7 bases from V and 2 bases from J, with 15 bases between. The germline V gene has CDR1 GTSNPN and CDR2 SVGIG (reference sequence). The CDR3 is made up of 14 amino acids. The CDR3 coding sequence is TGTGCCTTTAATTGGGAGGTCACTGGAAACACCATATATTTT. This encodes CAFNWEVTGNTIYF.

This chain uses TRBV6-1 with TRBJ2-1; the match to TRBD2 covers 14 bases. Per germline, CDR1 MNHNS and CDR2 SASEGT. J was trimmed by 4 bases and V by 1 base; bases with no gene match: 9. The CDR3 consists of 19 residues. CDR3 bases: TGTGCCAGCAGTGAAGAGTCCCCCGGGACTAGCGGGAGATACAATGAGCAGTTCTTC. Translating it yields CASSEESPGTSGRYNEQFF.

This clone occurred a few times. The chain links TRBV18 to TRBJ2-5, with D perhaps TRBD2 (5 bases). CDR1 is KGHSH, CDR2 LQKENI, per germline. V dropped 3 bases and J dropped 3 bases, with 14 bases sitting between them. The CDR3 sequence is 15 residues long. DNA for the CDR3: TGTGCCAGCTCACCGGCAACCATGGGAGAAGAGACCCAGTACTTC. This codes for CASSPATMGEETQYF.

The V gene is TRBV10-3, the J gene TRBJ1-1; D gene unclear. The CDR3 spans 15 residues. V was shortened by 3 bases and J by 6 bases, with 17 bases between the two germline ends. Germline V lookup: CDR1 ENHRY, CDR2 SYGVKD. The DNA for the CDR3 is TGTGCCATCAGTGATTCAGACGGAGGTATCTCTGAAGCTTTCTTT. It is translated as CAISDSDGGISEAFF.

In its sample, this clone was seen a few times. The CDR3 here is CASSRLETAYEQYF. CDR3 coding DNA: TGCGCCAGCAGTCGCTTAGAGACAGCCTACGAGCAGTACTTC. The V call is TRBV10-1, the J call TRBJ2-7, with D maybe TRBD1 (5 bases). Germline V gene sequence: CDR1 WNHNN, CDR2 SYGVQD (reference sequence). This CDR3 is built from 14 residues. The V end lost 5 bases, the J end lost 2 bases, and 13 bases lay between the germline ends.